This TCR beta chain emerged from a study of T cells in Graves' hyperthyroidism and ophthalmopathy. Overall study findings and caveats: In validation, the model predicted ophthalmopathy. These predictions came a median about 6.2 months before onset. Most expanded thyroid clonotypes above 0.001 recurred in blood.

For the diagnoses, clinical symptoms, serum thyroxine and TRAb, thyroid ultrasound and orbital computed tomography were used. A few counts support this clonotype. Its antigen remains unknown. The CDR3 runs to 15 residues. CDR1 and CDR2 from the germline V gene are MNHNS and SASEGT. V shed 6 bases and J shed 0 bases, with 13 bases lying between them. The investigators amplified TCR beta CDR3 regions from RNA transcripts. In the first-round RT-PCR of the TCR CDR3, the HTBI primer set was used. TCRdb used MiXCR to reprocess the multiplex PCR reads, holding one entry per CDR3 protein. In the table there are 350,000 to 400,000 distinct CDR3 sequences, around 20% of which are singletons.

This receptor was obtained from a man younger than 35 with Graves' ophthalmopathy. Source material: blood. The chain joins TRBV6-1 to TRBJ2-3, with a tentative D call TRBD2 (5 bases). The CDR3 coding sequence is TGTGCCAGCAGCCATGGACTTGTGAGCACAGATACGCAGTATTTT. Encoded protein: CASSHGLVSTDTQYF.